A single sample gave rise to the 8 T cell receptor beta chains below, sequenced in a study of CD8+CD57+ T cells in acquired aplastic anemia. Profiling of TCR beta VDJ combinations and CDR3 sequences used genomic DNA as template. TCRdb ran MiXCR on the reads and lists one entry per CDR3 protein. The data show approximately 220,000 distinct CDR3 sequences, more than 40% seen once. Previously, flow cytometry had revealed CD8+CD57+ cell expansion in the patients chosen for sequencing. The sample comprised sorted CD4+, CD8+, or CD8+CD57+ T cells (not recorded which) from PBMCs. The receptors were sampled from a human donor with aplastic anemia.

The CDR3 DNA reads as TGTGCCATCAGTGACGGACGGAGAGATGGCTACACCTTC. Its protein product is CAISDGRRDGYTF. The chain joins TRBV10-3 to TRBJ1-2; D not resolved. Germline lookup yields CDR1 ENHRY and CDR2 SYGVKD. With 3 bases removed from V and 6 bases from J, the gap between germline ends came to 11 bases. The length of the CDR3 is 13 residues.

This clonotype has a single count. This chain links TRBV27 with TRBJ2-7, with 12 bases lining up with TRBD2. Germline V lookup: CDR1 MNHEY, CDR2 SMNVEV (reference sequence). The CDR3 extends over 15 amino acids. The V and J ends lost 4 bases and 3 bases, in that order; junction bases with no gene match: 4. CDR3 in DNA: TGTGCCAGCAGTTCACTAGCGGGGGGCCACTACGAGCAGTACTTC. Translated: CASSSLAGGHYEQYF.

This clonotype showed up just once. The chain carries TRBV25-1 and TRBJ2-7, with D possibly TRBD2 on 6 matching bases. This CDR3 region has 15 residues. V lost 2 bases and J 3 bases, leaving 14 bases between the germline ends. Germline CDR1 reads MGHDK; CDR2 reads SYGVNS. Here the CDR3 reads CASSEIRRDVYEQYF. CDR3 bases: TGTGCCAGCAGTGAAATTAGGCGGGATGTCTACGAGCAGTACTTC.

This clonotype was recorded once. This rearrangement joins TRBV25-1 to TRBJ1-1; 7 bases align to TRBD1. The V segment lost 3 bases and the J segment 11 bases; nucleotides outside the gene matches: 9. CDR1 is MGHDK and CDR2 is SYGVNS in the germline V gene. There are 13 residues in the CDR3. CDR3 protein: CASSDLRTGVAFF. CDR3 coding DNA: TGTGCCAGCAGTGATTTGCGGACAGGTGTGGCTTTCTTT.

The rearrangement uses TRBV2 and TRBJ1-1, with 8 bases lining up with TRBD1. Germline trimming cut 10 bases from V and 5 bases from J; bases unmatched to any gene: 9. Germline V lookup: CDR1 SNHLY, CDR2 FYNNEI. The CDR3 is made up of 13 amino acids. The chain's CDR3 is CATRQGSITEAFF. The CDR3 coding sequence is TGTGCCACCAGACAGGGGTCGATAACTGAAGCTTTCTTT.

The rearrangement links TRBV7-6 to TRBJ2-3; the match to TRBD2 covers 12 bases. Germline V gene sequence: CDR1 SGHVS, CDR2 FNYEAQ. The CDR3 length is 18 residues. V lost 4 bases and J lost 4; bases outside the gene matches: 12. The CDR3 DNA is TGTGCCAGCAGCTGGCTAGCGGGAGGGCTCTCGGGGGCAGATACGCAGTATTTT. Protein: CASSWLAGGLSGADTQYF.

The CDR3 spells CASSLQGAGYGYTF. Written as DNA, the CDR3 is TGTGCCAGCAGCCTCCAGGGGGCAGGGTATGGCTACACCTTC. The V gene is TRBV11-2, the J gene TRBJ1-2; 8 bases are a match to TRBD1. From germline, CDR1 is SGHAT and CDR2 FQNNGV. V was pared by 5 bases and J by 5 bases, with 7 bases of the junction left unmatched. The CDR3 consists of 14 residues.

The rearrangement joins TRBV7-3 to TRBJ2-7; 10 positions agree with TRBD2. Trimming at V came to 3 bases and at J to 4 bases, leaving 3 bases not matched to a gene. Per the germline V gene, CDR1 is SGHTA and CDR2 is FQGTGA. The CDR3 has 14 amino acids. CDR3 in amino acids: CASSFRTSGYEQYF. CDR3 in DNA: TGTGCCAGCAGCTTTCGGACTAGCGGTTACGAGCAGTACTTC.